This T cell receptor beta chain was sequenced during a study of CD8 T cells in Susac syndrome. Roughly 0.45 to 1 ug RNA was reverse transcribed with random hexamers. It was immunoSEQ multiplex PCR that amplified TCR beta CDR3 across 54 Vbeta and 13 Jbeta. A single record per CDR3 protein comes from TCRdb applying MiXCR to the immunoSEQ multiplex PCR reads. The data contain 200,000 to 250,000 distinct CDR3 sequences, about 96% of them singletons. A remark on this clonotype: One end of the junction varies from germline; a read error may be responsible.

The germline V gene encodes CDR1 MDHEN and CDR2 SYDVKM. This CDR3 is 17 amino acids long. The authors negatively isolated CD8+ and CD4+ T cells and FACS-enriched TEMRA cells. Sequenced: CD4+ T cells from PBMCs. The rearrangement links TRBV28 to TRBJ2-4, with 8 bases matching TRBD2. This clonotype was obtained from a human donor with multiple sclerosis. The chain's CDR3 is CASGLGRGGTSKNIQYF. CDR3 in DNA: TGTGCCAGCGGTTTAGGTCGAGGGGGGACTAGCAAAAACATTCAGTACTTC.